This TCR beta chain was found in a study of T cell responses to AZD1222 COVID-19 vaccine. For the study at large: Samples with a second dose at about 4 or about 12 weeks were pooled together. Study-level results: Among AZD1222 vaccinees, only 6 or 7 were seropositive at baseline.

Sequencing was performed with immunoSEQ multiplex PCR; in TCRdb, only in-frame clones are kept and a portion is missing. The table lists roughly 150,000 clones, around nine tenths of them singletons. Worth noting for this clone: Its antigen is not identified.

This clonotype originated in an adult in good health. Sequencing used peripheral blood, obtained on day 0 of AZD1222 vaccination.

In DNA, the CDR3 is TGTGCCTGGAGCGACCCCCTAGCGGGAGAAATCTACGAGCAGTACTTC. Translated, it gives CAWSDPLAGEIYEQYF. This chain joins TRBV30 and TRBJ2-7, with 10 bases lining up with TRBD2. Germline CDR1 is GTSNPN and CDR2 is SVGIG (reference sequence). The CDR3 totals 16 residues. The V segment lost 3 bases and the J segment 3 bases; nucleotides outside the gene matches: 11.